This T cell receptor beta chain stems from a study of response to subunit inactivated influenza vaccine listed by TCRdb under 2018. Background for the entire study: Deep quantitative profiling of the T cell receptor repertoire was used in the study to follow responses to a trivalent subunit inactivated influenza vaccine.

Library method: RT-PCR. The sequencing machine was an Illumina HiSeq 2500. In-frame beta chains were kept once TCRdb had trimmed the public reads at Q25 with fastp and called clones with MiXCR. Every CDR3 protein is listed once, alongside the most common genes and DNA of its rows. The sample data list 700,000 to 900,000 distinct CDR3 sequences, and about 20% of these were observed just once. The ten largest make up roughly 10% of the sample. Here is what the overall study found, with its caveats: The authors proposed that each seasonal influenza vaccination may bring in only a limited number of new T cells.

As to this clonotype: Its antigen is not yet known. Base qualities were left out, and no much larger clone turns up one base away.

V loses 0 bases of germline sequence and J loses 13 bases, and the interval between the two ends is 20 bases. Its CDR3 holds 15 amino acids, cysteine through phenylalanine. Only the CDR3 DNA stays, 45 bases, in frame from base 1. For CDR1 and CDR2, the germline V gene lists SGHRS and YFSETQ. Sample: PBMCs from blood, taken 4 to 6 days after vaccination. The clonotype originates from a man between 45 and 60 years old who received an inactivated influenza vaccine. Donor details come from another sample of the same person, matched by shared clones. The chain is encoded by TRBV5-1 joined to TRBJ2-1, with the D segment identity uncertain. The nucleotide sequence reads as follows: TGCGCCAGCAGCTTGGAGGGCGGAAGAAACAGTGAACAGTTCTTC. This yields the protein CASSLEGGRNSEQFF.